These 28 T cell receptor beta chains were all obtained from the same sample, sequenced in a study of control samples from healthy donors and cancer patients (dated by TCRdb to the early 2020s). The receptor library was made with the immunoSEQ multiplex PCR assay. Not all clones reach the TCRdb copy of this immuneACCESS table, which keeps in-frame sequences only. Checked studies attribute under half of the gap to unresolved V genes and leave the rest unexplained. Present in this sample are about 150,000 clones, around 94% of which were seen just once. The ten largest clones add up to around 14% of the sample. Sequencing used PBMCs. These receptors all stem from a man between 60 and 75 years old with colorectal cancer.

This chain connects TRBV4-3 to TRBJ2-7; the match to TRBD1 covers 9 bases. Losses at the gene ends were 3 bases for V and 3 bases for J; bases not matched to a gene: 6. The germline V gene encodes CDR1 LGHNA and CDR2 YSLEER. This CDR3 region has 15 residues. In DNA, the CDR3 is TGCGCCAGCAGCCAGGCGTCGGGACAGGGCTACGAGCAGTACTTC. Encoded protein: CASSQASGQGYEQYF.

The chain joins TRBV15 to TRBJ1-2, with D tentatively TRBD1 (6 bases). The ends were cut back, 0 bases at V and 6 bases at J, with 14 bases in the middle. Per germline, CDR1 LNHNV and CDR2 YYDKDF (reference sequence). There are 15 residues in the CDR3. DNA for the CDR3: TGTGCCACCAGCAGAGATAAAGGGAGGGGGAATGGCTACACCTTC. Translation: CATSRDKGRGNGYTF.

This sequence joins TRBV2 and TRBJ1-2; TRBD1 might be the D (5 bases). Germline values: CDR1 SNHLY, CDR2 FYNNEI. With 6 bases removed from V and 1 base from J, the gap between germline ends came to 15 bases. The CDR3 is made up of 15 amino acids. The CDR3, as DNA: TGTGCCAGCAGGACCCTACGGGGGATTAACTATGGCTACACCTTC. It translates to CASRTLRGINYGYTF.

V gene TRBV2 combines with J gene TRBJ2-1; D perhaps matches TRBD1 (6 bases). V dropped 7 bases and J dropped 8 bases, with 12 bases sitting between them. The CDR3 has 12 amino acids. Germline lookup yields CDR1 SNHLY and CDR2 FYNNEI. CDR3 region: CASIPNRDEQFF. The DNA for the CDR3 is TGTGCCAGCATCCCCAACAGGGATGAGCAGTTCTTC.

The gene calls are TRBV5-1 and TRBJ2-7; TRBD1 matches at 7 bases. Germline trimming cut 4 bases from V and 1 base from J; bases unmatched to any gene: 11. The CDR3 has 16 amino acids. Germline CDR1 SGHRS, CDR2 YFSETQ. The CDR3 DNA reads as TGCGCCAGCAGCCCACGGAAGACAGGGTTGTCCTACGAGCAGTACTTC. Translating it yields CASSPRKTGLSYEQYF.

This sequence joins TRBV5-6 and TRBJ1-1; D unclear. Germline CDR1 reads SGHDT; CDR2 reads YYEEEE. The CDR3 is made up of 13 amino acids. The ends were cut back, 4 bases at V and 6 bases at J, with 13 bases in the middle. Written as DNA, the CDR3 is TGTGCCAGCAGCCCCAGACGACAATCTGAAGCTTTCTTT. Its translation: CASSPRRQSEAFF. The entire variable domain, with the rest obtained from reference TRBV5-6 and TRBJ1-1, is as follows: DAGVTQSPTHLIKTRGQQVTLRCSPKSGHDTVSWYQQALGQGPQFIFQYYEEEERQRGNFPDRFSGHQFPNYSSELNVNALLLGDSALYLCASSPRRQSEAFFGQGTRLTVV.

Here the CDR3 DNA reads TGCGCCAGCAGCCAAGATTCTCGCGCGAACACCGGGGAGCTGTTTTTT. It is translated as CASSQDSRANTGELFF. This chain joins TRBV4-3 and TRBJ2-2; no firm D call. The CDR3 has 16 residues. The germline V gene has CDR1 LGHNA and CDR2 YSLEER. The germline V and J ends were trimmed by 0 bases and 0 bases, with 8 bases remaining between them.

V usage is TRBV19 and J usage is TRBJ2-1; D ambiguous. V was clipped by 0 bases and J by 7 bases, with 16 bases between them. There are 16 residues in the CDR3. Germline values: CDR1 LNHDA, CDR2 SQIVND (reference sequence). The CDR3 loop is CASSIDLHPSSNEQFF. CDR3 nucleotides: TGTGCCAGTAGTATAGATCTTCATCCAAGTTCAAATGAGCAGTTCTTC.

This clone appeared a single time. CDR3 sequence: CASSQVGRDRVEAFF. The CDR3 region has the DNA TGCGCCAGCAGCCAAGTGGGGAGGGATCGAGTCGAAGCTTTCTTT. V gene TRBV4-1 combines with J gene TRBJ1-1; D ambiguous. This CDR3 is built from 15 residues. V was cut by 1 base and J by 8 bases, with 17 bases left in between. CDR1 is MGHRA, CDR2 YSYEKL, per germline.

V gene TRBV6-5 combines with J gene TRBJ2-1; D gene uncertain. The CDR3 is 14 amino acids. V was shortened by 5 bases and J by 6 bases, with 14 bases between the two germline ends. The germline V gene encodes CDR1 MNHEY and CDR2 SVGAGI. The CDR3 protein is CASSTILTSNEQFF. For the CDR3, the DNA is TGTGCCAGCAGTACTATTCTTACCTCCAATGAGCAGTTCTTC.

This CDR3 is CASSSPTFPRDSGYTF. The CDR3 bases are TGTGCCAGCAGCTCTCCCACCTTCCCCCGGGACTCTGGCTACACCTTC. The chain joins TRBV13 to TRBJ1-2; weak D call: TRBD1 (5 bases). Trimming left V 4 bases short and J 7 bases short, with 22 bases between. CDR1 and CDR2 (germline): PRHDT, FYEKMQ (reference sequence). The CDR3 loop spans 16 amino acids.

The rearrangement joins TRBV19 to TRBJ2-1; 8 bases match TRBD2. After removal of 1 base from V and 3 bases from J, the junction contained 8 bases not matched to a gene. This CDR3 contains 17 residues. Germline assignment: CDR1 LNHDA and CDR2 SQIVND (reference sequence). CDR3 amino acids: CASSIGGGRGDYNEQFF. The CDR3 DNA is TGTGCCAGTAGTATAGGAGGAGGGCGGGGGGACTACAATGAGCAGTTCTTC.

The CDR3 DNA is TGTGCCAGCAGCCTCGGGACAGCTAACTATGGCTACACCTTC. As protein: CASSLGTANYGYTF. V and J are TRBV7-9 and TRBJ1-2, with 7 bases aligning to TRBD1. V lost 5 bases, J lost 0 bases, and 3 bases stayed unmatched. The CDR3 has 14 amino acids. Germline-derived CDR1 and CDR2 are SEHNR and FQNEAQ (reference sequence).

This clone was seen once. The chain uses TRBV11-2 and TRBJ2-1, with 7 bases that match TRBD1. Germline values: CDR1 SGHAT, CDR2 FQNNGV. With 4 bases clipped from V and 4 bases from J, the junction kept 1 base outside the gene matches. The CDR3 contains 13 residues. The CDR3 bases are TGTGCCAGCAGCTGGGACAGTTACAATGAGCAGTTCTTC. Protein: CASSWDSYNEQFF.

This sequence joins TRBV30 and TRBJ1-6; perhaps TRBD1 as D (5 bases). This CDR3 contains 12 residues. V shed 8 bases and J shed 7 bases, with 12 bases lying between them. Germline CDR1 and CDR2: GTSNPN and SVGIG (reference sequence). Here the CDR3 reads CAGRDPNSPLHF. Written as DNA, the CDR3 is TGTGCCGGCCGGGACCCAAATTCACCCCTCCACTTT.

This clone was counted a single time. The V and J genes are TRBV5-4 and TRBJ2-5; 9 nucleotides agree with TRBD2. V was pared by 2 bases and J by 4 bases, with 6 bases of the junction left unmatched. CDR3 length: 15 residues. Germline V CDR1 and CDR2: SGHNT, YYREEE (reference sequence). The CDR3 sequence is CASSLRRGGRETQYF. DNA for the CDR3: TGTGCCAGCAGCTTACGGCGGGGGGGTCGAGAGACCCAGTACTTC.

This chain connects TRBV18 to TRBJ2-7; 7 bases match TRBD2. Germline CDR1 reads KGHSH; CDR2 reads LQKENI. J gave up 1 base and V 0 bases, and 0 bases lay outside the gene matches. CDR3 length: 14 residues. CDR3 DNA: TGTGCCAGCTCACCACCGGGGGGGTCCTACGAGCAGTACTTC. Amino acids: CASSPPGGSYEQYF.

The chain has TRBV30 and TRBJ1-6, with 7 bases matching TRBD1. The CDR3 extends over 13 amino acids. Germline CDR1 GTSNPN, CDR2 SVGIG (reference sequence). V shed 7 bases and J 6 bases; nucleotides not matched to a gene: 6. For the CDR3, the DNA is TGTGCCTCCGGCGCAGGGGGTAATTCACCCCTCCACTTT. Translation gives CASGAGGNSPLHF. The variable domain in full, completed from reference TRBV30 and TRBJ1-6, reads SQTIHQWPATLVQPVGSPLSLECTVEGTSNPNLYWYRQAAGRGLQLLFYSVGIGQISSEVPQNLSASRPQDRQFILSSKKLLLSDSGFYLCASGAGGNSPLHFGNGTRLTVT.

This rearrangement joins TRBV12-3 or TRBV12-4 to TRBJ1-2; the D gene is possibly TRBD1 (5 bases). V was shortened by 5 bases and J by 5 bases, with 9 bases between the two germline ends. The CDR3 runs 12 residues. CDR3 DNA sequence: TGTGCCAGCAGTCCTGACAGTTATGGCTACACCTTC. Translation: CASSPDSYGYTF.

The chain recombines TRBV7-2 with TRBJ2-5; D is possibly TRBD2 (6 bases). This CDR3 contains 14 residues. Trimming cost V 4 bases and J 4 bases, with 13 bases left between them. Looked up from germline, CDR1 is SGHTA and CDR2 is FQGNSA. The CDR3: CASSSSSAAETQYF. CDR3 DNA: TGTGCCAGCAGCTCGTCTAGCGCTGCAGAGACCCAGTACTTC.

V gene TRBV30 combines with J gene TRBJ2-7; possibly TRBD1 for D (5 bases). Germline CDR1 reads GTSNPN; CDR2 reads SVGIG (reference sequence). Trimming stripped 2 bases from V and 3 bases from J, with 8 bases between. This CDR3 contains 12 residues. In DNA form, the CDR3 reads TGTGCCTGGAGTTACCAGGGCTACGAGCAGTACTTC. Encoded protein: CAWSYQGYEQYF. Full variable domain (missing parts from reference TRBV30 and TRBJ2-7): SQTIHQWPATLVQPVGSPLSLECTVEGTSNPNLYWYRQAAGRGLQLLFYSVGIGQISSEVPQNLSASRPQDRQFILSSKKLLLSDSGFYLCAWSYQGYEQYFGPGTRLTVT.

The gene calls are TRBV11-3 and TRBJ2-3; 10 positions agree with TRBD1. Germline loops: CDR1 SGHNT, CDR2 YENEEA. J lost 4 bases, V lost 5 bases, and 6 bases had no gene match. The CDR3 covers 15 residues. The CDR3 nucleotides read TGTGCCAGCAGCCGCGGGACAGGGGCAGCAGATACGCAGTATTTT. Amino acid sequence: CASSRGTGAADTQYF.

This sequence joins TRBV9 and TRBJ1-2; D remains unclear. This CDR3 region has 14 residues. V dropped 0 bases and J dropped 4 bases, with 10 bases sitting between them. Germline V gene sequence: CDR1 SGDLS, CDR2 YYNGEE. The CDR3 DNA is TGTGCCAGCAGCGTAGATAGAACTGCCTATGGCTACACCTTC. This encodes CASSVDRTAYGYTF. Full variable domain (remainder filled in from reference TRBV9 and TRBJ1-2): DSGVTQTPKHLITATGQRVTLRCSPRSGDLSVYWYQQSLDQGLQFLIQYYNGEERAKGNILERFSAQQFPDLHSELNLSSLELGDSALYFCASSVDRTAYGYTFGSGTRLTVV.

The chain couples TRBV3-1 (or the pseudogene TRBV3-2) to TRBJ2-5; D call uncertain. The V end was cut by 1 base, the J end by 1 base, with 1 base between. The CDR3 is made up of 12 amino acids. Germline-derived CDR1 and CDR2 are LGHDT and YNNKEL (reference sequence). CDR3 region: CASSQGQETQYF. DNA for the CDR3: TGTGCCAGCAGCCAAGGCCAAGAGACCCAGTACTTC.

The V call is TRBV2, the J call TRBJ2-7; either TRBD1 or TRBD2 may fit D (5 bases each). The V end lost 7 bases, the J end lost 0 bases, and 10 bases lay between the germline ends. CDR1 is SNHLY, CDR2 FYNNEI, per germline. The CDR3 is 13 residues long. The CDR3 sequence: CASNRGSSYEQYF. CDR3 sequence (DNA): TGTGCCAGCAACCGGGGCAGCTCCTACGAGCAGTACTTC.

This rearrangement joins TRBV10-3 to TRBJ2-3, with TRBD2 identical over 13 bases. This CDR3 comprises 14 residues. The V and J ends lost 11 bases and 3 bases, in that order; junction bases with no gene match: 5. Germline lookup yields CDR1 ENHRY and CDR2 SYGVKD. Here the CDR3 reads CAVTSGGHTDTQYF. Here the CDR3 DNA reads TGTGCCGTGACTAGCGGGGGGCATACAGATACGCAGTATTTT.

The rearrangement joins TRBV7-9 to TRBJ1-1; 7 bases agree with TRBD1. CDR1 is SEHNR and CDR2 is FQNEAQ in the germline V gene (reference sequence). The V and J ends lost 5 bases and 1 base, in that order; junction bases with no gene match: 10. The CDR3 has 16 residues. CDR3 nucleotides: TGTGCCAGCAGCGGCCGGACAGGCCGGTCGAACACTGAAGCTTTCTTT. Amino acids: CASSGRTGRSNTEAFF.

The chain recombines TRBV25-1 with TRBJ2-7; 9 bases fit TRBD2. The germline V gene encodes CDR1 MGHDK and CDR2 SYGVNS. The trim removed 4 bases at V and 4 bases at J, leaving 14 bases unmatched. The CDR3 covers 17 residues. Here the CDR3 reads CASSAPPGGGVHYEQYF. The DNA of the CDR3 is TGTGCCAGCAGTGCCCCCCCGGGCGGGGGGGTACATTACGAGCAGTACTTC.